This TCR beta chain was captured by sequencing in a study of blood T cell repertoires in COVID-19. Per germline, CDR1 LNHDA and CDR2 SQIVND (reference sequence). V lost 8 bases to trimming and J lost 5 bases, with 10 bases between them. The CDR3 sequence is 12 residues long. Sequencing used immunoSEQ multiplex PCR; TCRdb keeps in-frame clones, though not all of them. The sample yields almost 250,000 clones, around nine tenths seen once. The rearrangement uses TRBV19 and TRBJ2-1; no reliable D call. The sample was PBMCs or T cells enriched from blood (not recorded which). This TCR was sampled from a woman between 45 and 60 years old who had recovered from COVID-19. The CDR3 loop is CASGFRNNEQFF. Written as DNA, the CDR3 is TGTGCCAGTGGTTTCAGAAACAATGAGCAGTTCTTC.